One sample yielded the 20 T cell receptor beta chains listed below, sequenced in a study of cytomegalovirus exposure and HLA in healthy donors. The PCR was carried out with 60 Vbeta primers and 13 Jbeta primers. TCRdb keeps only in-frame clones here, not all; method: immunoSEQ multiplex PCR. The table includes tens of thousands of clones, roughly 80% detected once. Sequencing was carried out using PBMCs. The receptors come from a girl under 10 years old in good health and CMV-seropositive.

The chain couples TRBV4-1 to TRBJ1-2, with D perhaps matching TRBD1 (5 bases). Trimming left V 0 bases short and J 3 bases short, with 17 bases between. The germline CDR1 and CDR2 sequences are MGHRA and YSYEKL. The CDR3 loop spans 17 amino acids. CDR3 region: CASSQDFRGRDDYGYTF. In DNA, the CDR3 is TGCGCCAGCAGCCAAGATTTTCGTGGCAGGGATGACTATGGCTACACCTTC.

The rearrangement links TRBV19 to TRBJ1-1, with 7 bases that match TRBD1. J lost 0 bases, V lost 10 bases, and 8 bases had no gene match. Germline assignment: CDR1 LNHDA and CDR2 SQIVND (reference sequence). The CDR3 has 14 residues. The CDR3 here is CATNADRVNTEAFF. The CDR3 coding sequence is TGTGCCACTAACGCCGACAGGGTGAACACTGAAGCTTTCTTT.

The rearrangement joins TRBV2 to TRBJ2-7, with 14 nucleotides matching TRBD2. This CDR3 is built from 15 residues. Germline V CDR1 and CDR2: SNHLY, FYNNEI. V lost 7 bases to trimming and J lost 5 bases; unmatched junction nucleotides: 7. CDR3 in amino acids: CASIPTSGRGNEQYF. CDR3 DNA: TGTGCCAGCATCCCGACTAGCGGGAGGGGAAACGAGCAGTACTTC.

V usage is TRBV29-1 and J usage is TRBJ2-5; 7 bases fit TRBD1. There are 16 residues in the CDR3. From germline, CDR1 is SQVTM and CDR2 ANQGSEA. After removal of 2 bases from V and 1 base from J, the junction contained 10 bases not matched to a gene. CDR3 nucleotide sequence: TGCAGCGTTGAACGACAGGGCCGAGGCGTCCAAGAGACCCAGTACTTC. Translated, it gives CSVERQGRGVQETQYF.

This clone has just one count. The chain's CDR3 is CASSRGRENTEAFF. DNA of the CDR3: TGCGCCAGCAGCCGAGGTCGGGAGAACACTGAAGCTTTCTTT. The chain recombines TRBV4-1 with TRBJ1-1, with no clear D. Germline V gene data show CDR1 as MGHRA and CDR2 as YSYEKL. This CDR3 has 14 residues. Trimming shortened V by 4 bases and J by 1 base, and 10 bases separated the two germline ends.

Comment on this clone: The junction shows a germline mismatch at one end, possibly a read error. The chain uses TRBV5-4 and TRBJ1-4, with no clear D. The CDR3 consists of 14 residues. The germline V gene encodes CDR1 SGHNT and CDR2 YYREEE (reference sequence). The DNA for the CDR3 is TGTGCCAGCAGCTTAGCGGGCCCTAACGAAAAACTGTTTTTT. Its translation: CASSLAGPNEKLFF. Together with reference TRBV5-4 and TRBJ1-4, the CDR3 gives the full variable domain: ETGVTQSPTHLIKTRGQQVTLRCSSQSGHNTVSWYQQALGQGPQFIFQYYREEENGRGNFPPRFSGLQFPNYSSELNVNALELDDSALYLCASSLAGPNEKLFFGSGTQLSVL.

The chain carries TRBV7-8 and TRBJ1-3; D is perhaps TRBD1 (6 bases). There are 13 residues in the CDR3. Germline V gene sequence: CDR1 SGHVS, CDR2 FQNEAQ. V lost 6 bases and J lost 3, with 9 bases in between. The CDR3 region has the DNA TGTGCCAGCAGAGGGGGTGGTGGAAACACCATATATTTT. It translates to CASRGGGGNTIYF. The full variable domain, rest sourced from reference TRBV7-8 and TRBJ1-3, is GAGVSQSPRYKVAKRGQDVALRCDPISGHVSLFWYQQALGQGPEFLTYFQNEAQLDKSGLPSDRFFAERPEGSVSTLKIQRTQQEDSAVYLCASRGGGGNTIYFGEGSWLTVV.

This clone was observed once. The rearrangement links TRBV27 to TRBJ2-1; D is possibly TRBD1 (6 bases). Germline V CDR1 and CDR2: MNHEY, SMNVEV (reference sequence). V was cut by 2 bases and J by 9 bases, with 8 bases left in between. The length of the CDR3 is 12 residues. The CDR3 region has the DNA TGTGCCAGCAGTTTAATAGGGGGTGAGCAGTTCTTC. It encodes CASSLIGGEQFF.

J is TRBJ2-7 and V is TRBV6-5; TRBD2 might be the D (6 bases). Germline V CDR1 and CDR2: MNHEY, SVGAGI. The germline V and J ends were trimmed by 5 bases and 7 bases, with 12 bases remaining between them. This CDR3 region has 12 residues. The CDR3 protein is CASSPSRGEQYF. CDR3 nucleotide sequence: TGTGCCAGCAGTCCCTCTCGGGGGGAGCAGTACTTC.

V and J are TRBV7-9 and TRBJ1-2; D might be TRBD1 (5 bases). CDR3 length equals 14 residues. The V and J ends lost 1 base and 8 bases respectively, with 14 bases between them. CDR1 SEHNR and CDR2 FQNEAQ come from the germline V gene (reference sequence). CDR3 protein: CASSLGGGDSGYTF. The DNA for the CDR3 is TGTGCCAGCAGCTTAGGGGGAGGGGATTCGGGCTACACCTTC. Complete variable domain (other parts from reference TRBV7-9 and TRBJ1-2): DTGVSQNPRHKITKRGQNVTFRCDPISEHNRLYWYRQTLGQGPEFLTYFQNEAQLEKSRLLSDRFSAERPKGSFSTLEIQRTEQGDSAMYLCASSLGGGDSGYTFGSGTRLTVV.

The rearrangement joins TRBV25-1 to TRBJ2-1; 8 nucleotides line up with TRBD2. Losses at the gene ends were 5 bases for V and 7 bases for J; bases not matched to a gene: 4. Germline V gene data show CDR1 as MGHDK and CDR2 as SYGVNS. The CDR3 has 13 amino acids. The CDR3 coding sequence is TGTGCCAGCAGTCGGGGGGGGTGGAATGAGCAGTTCTTC. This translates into CASSRGGWNEQFF.

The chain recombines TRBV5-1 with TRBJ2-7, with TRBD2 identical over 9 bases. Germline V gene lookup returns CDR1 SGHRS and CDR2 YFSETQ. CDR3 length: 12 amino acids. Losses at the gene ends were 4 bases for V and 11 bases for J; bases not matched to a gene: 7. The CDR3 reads CASSEAGTSKYF. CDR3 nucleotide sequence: TGCGCCAGCAGCGAGGCCGGGACTAGCAAGTACTTC.

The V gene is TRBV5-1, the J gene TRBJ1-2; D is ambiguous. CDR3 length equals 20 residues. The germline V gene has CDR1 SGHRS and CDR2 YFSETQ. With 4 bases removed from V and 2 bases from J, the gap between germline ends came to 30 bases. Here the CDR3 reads CASSQQSGIGARFFNYGYTF. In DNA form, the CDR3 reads TGCGCCAGCAGCCAACAATCCGGCATAGGAGCCCGTTTCTTCAACTATGGCTACACCTTC.

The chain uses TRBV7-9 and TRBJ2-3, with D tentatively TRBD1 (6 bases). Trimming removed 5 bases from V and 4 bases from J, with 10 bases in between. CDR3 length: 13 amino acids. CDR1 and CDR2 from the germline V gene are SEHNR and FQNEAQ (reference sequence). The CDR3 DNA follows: TGTGCCAGCAGCGGCACAGGGCCAGATACGCAGTATTTT. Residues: CASSGTGPDTQYF.

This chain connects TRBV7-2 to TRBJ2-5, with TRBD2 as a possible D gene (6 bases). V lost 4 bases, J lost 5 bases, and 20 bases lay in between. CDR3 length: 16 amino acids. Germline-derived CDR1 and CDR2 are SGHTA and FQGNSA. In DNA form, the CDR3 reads TGTGCCAGCAGCTATGTCGGAGGGAAGCGTCAGGAGACCCAGTACTTC. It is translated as CASSYVGGKRQETQYF. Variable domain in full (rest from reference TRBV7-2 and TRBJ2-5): GAGVSQSPSNKVTEKGKDVELRCDPISGHTALYWYRQSLGQGLEFLIYFQGNSAPDKSGLPSDRFSAERTGGSVSTLTIQRTQQEDSAVYLCASSYVGGKRQETQYFGPGTRLLVL.

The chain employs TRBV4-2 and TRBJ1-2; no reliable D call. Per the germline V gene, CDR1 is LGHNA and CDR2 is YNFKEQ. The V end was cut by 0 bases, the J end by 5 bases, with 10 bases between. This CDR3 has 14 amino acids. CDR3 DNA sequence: TGTGCCAGCAGCCAAGAAGCAGGTTGGTATGGCTACACCTTC. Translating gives CASSQEAGWYGYTF.

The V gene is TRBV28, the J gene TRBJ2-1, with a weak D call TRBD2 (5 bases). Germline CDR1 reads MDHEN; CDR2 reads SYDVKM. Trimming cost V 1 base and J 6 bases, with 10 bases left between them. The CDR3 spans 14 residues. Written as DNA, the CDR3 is TGTGCCAGCAGTTTATCCCTAGCCCTCAATGAGCAGTTCTTC. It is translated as CASSLSLALNEQFF.

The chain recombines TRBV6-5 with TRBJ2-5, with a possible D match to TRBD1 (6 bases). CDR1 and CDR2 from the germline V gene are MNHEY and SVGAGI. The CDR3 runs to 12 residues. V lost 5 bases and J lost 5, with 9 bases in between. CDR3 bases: TGTGCCAGCAGTACGGGACACGAGACCCAGTACTTC. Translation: CASSTGHETQYF.

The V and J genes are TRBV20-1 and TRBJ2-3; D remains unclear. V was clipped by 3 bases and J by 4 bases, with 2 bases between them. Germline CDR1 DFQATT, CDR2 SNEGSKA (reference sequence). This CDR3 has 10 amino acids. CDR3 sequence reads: CSASSDTQYF. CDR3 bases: TGCAGTGCTAGCTCAGATACGCAGTATTTT.

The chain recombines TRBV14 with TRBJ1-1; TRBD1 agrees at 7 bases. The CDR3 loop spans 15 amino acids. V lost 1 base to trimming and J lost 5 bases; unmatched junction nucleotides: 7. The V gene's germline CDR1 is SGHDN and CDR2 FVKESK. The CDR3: CASSQGQGRMTEAFF. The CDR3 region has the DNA TGTGCCAGCAGCCAAGGACAGGGTCGGATGACTGAAGCTTTCTTT.